The clone carrying this T cell receptor (beta chain) was detected a few times. The antigen is undetermined. These data come from a study of graft-versus-host responses after intestinal transplantation. Study-level results: Early after transplant, HvG clones declined as circulating GvH clones peaked.

Libraries were prepared by immunoSEQ multiplex PCR; TCRdb keeps only in-frame clonotypes and omits some of them. The table lists about 100,000 clones, roughly 87% of them singletons. The CDR3 totals 13 residues. Germline CDR1 is PRHDT and CDR2 is FYEKMQ (reference sequence). Trimming removed 3 bases at V and 0 bases at J, with 6 bases between. This specimen was unstimulated CD4+ T cells sorted from spleen or lymph node cells, taken before transplant. The TCR comes from a human donor who was the organ donor for an intestinal transplant. The rearrangement uses TRBV13 and TRBJ2-7; D not certain. CDR3 in amino acids: CASSLAGSYEQYF. As DNA, the CDR3 is TGTGCCAGCAGCTTGGCAGGCTCCTACGAGCAGTACTTC.